The following is a T cell receptor beta chain sequence with its context. What it recognizes is unknown. Primers included in the PCR were 60 Vbeta and 13 Jbeta primers. Sequencing used immunoSEQ multiplex PCR; TCRdb keeps in-frame clones, though not all of them. The sample holds 65,000 to 90,000 clones; approximately 83% are singletons and the top ten take roughly 3%. This sample was included in a study of cytomegalovirus exposure and HLA in healthy donors. Study-wide findings and caveats: In vitro checks showed that a few CMV-associated chains really do target CMV antigens.

The V gene lost 4 bases and the J gene lost 4 bases, with 7 bases spanning the gap. From germline, CDR1 is ENHRY and CDR2 SYGVKD. This CDR3 region has 12 residues. The rearrangement links TRBV10-3 to TRBJ1-2; D remains unclear. Sequences were obtained from PBMCs. This TCR was recovered from a man in his forties or fifties in good health and CMV-seronegative. The CDR3 DNA reads TGTGCCATCAGTGGGAACAGCTATGGCTACACCTTC. This codes for CAISGNSYGYTF.